This section outlines one TCR beta chain sequence together with its context. This record belongs to a study of blood T cell repertoires in COVID-19. Assay: immunoSEQ multiplex PCR; the TCRdb copy retains only in-frame clones and omits some. The profile covers around 70,000 clones, with roughly nine tenths appearing a single time and approximately 10% taken by the ten largest. Germline V gives CDR1 SGDLS, CDR2 YYNGEE. V shed 6 bases and J shed 5 bases, with 8 bases lying between them. The CDR3 runs to 12 residues. The TCR sequence derives from an elderly man with acute or convalescent COVID-19. Sequencing used peripheral blood. The chain is built from TRBV9 and TRBJ2-2; possibly TRBD1 for D (6 bases). The CDR3 spells CASKRGTGELFF. The CDR3 DNA reads as TGTGCCAGCAAGAGGGGGACCGGGGAGCTGTTTTTT.